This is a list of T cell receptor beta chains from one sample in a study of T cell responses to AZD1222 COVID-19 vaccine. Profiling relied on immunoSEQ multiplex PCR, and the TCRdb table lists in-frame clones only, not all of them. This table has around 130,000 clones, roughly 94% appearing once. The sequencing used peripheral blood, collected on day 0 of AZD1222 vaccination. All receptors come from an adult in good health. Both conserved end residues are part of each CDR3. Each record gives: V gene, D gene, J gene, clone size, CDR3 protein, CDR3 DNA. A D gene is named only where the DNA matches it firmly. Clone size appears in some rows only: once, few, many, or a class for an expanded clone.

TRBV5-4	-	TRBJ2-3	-	CASSYTSLPAQYF	TGTGCCAGCAGCTATACTAGCCTACCCGCGCAGTATTTT
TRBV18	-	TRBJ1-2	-	CASSPGTGHVYTF	TGTGCCAGCTCACCAGGTACAGGGCACGTCTACACCTTC
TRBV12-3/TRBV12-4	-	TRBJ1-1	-	CASSLWTVEAFF	TGTGCCAGCAGTCTTTGGACAGTTGAAGCTTTCTTT
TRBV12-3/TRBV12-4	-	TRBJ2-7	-	CASSPPGVYEQYF	TGTGCCAGCAGTCCTCCCGGGGTTTACGAGCAGTACTTC
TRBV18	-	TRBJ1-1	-	CASSPGDARGPEAFF	TGTGCCAGCTCACCGGGGGATGCAAGGGGACCTGAAGCTTTCTTT
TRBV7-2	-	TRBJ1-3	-	CASSLEFQSGNTIYF	TGTGCCAGCAGCTTAGAGTTTCAAAGTGGAAACACCATATATTTT
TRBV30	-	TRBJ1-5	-	CAWSVQGNQPQHF	TGTGCCTGGAGTGTCCAGGGGAATCAGCCCCAGCATTTT
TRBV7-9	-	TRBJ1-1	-	CASSLTSEKTEAFF	TGTGCCAGCAGCTTGACTAGTGAGAAAACTGAAGCTTTCTTT
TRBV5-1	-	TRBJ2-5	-	CASSLGWGHREETQYF	TGCGCCAGCAGCTTGGGGTGGGGGCACAGGGAGGAGACCCAGTACTTC
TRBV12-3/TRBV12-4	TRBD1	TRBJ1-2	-	CASSSGQPYGYTF	TGTGCCAGCAGCTCGGGACAGCCCTATGGCTACACCTTC
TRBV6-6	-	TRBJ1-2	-	CASSYSNSNYGYTF	TGTGCCAGCAGTTACTCAAACAGTAACTATGGCTACACCTTC
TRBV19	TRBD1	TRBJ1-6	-	CASATGGEISPLHF	TGTGCCAGTGCAACAGGGGGCGAGATTTCACCCCTCCACTTT
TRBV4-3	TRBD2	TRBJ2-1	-	CASSQNLAGITNEQFF	TGCGCCAGCAGCCAGAATCTAGCGGGAATTACGAATGAGCAGTTCTTC
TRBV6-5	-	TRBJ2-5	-	CASSYSEGQETQYF	TGTGCCAGCAGTTACTCGGAGGGGCAAGAGACCCAGTACTTC
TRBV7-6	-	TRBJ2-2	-	CASMAVREWNTGELFF	TGTGCCAGCATGGCCGTGCGGGAATGGAACACCGGGGAGCTGTTTTTT
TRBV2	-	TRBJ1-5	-	CASSAQGQSNQPQHF	TGTGCCAGCAGTGCCCAAGGACAGTCCAATCAGCCCCAGCATTTT
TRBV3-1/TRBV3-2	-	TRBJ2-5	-	CASSQETQYF	TGTGCCAGCAGCCAAGAGACCCAGTACTTC
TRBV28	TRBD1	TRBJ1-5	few	CATTGTGNQPQHF	TGTGCCACCACCGGGACAGGAAATCAGCCCCAGCATTTT
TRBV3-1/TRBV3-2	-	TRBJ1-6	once	CASSQGGGTISPLHF	TGTGCCAGCAGCCAAGGGGGGGGCACCATTAGTCCCCTCCACTTT
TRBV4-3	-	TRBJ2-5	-	CASSQDPGSGETQYF	TGCGCCAGCAGCCAAGATCCCGGGTCCGGAGAGACCCAGTACTTC
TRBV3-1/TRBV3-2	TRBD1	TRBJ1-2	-	CASRPPGTDNYGYTF	TGTGCCAGCAGACCTCCCGGGACAGACAACTATGGCTACACCTTC
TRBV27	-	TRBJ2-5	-	CASSFYSPETQYF	TGTGCCAGCAGTTTCTATTCGCCGGAGACCCAGTACTTC
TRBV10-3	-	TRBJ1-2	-	CAISETDSYGYTF	TGTGCCATCAGTGAGACCGACAGCTATGGCTACACCTTC
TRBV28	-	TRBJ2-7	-	CASSQRAGRYEQYF	TGTGCCAGCAGTCAGCGCGCCGGTAGGTACGAGCAGTACTTC
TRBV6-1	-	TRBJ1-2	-	CASSEWVFYGYTF	TGTGCCAGCAGTGAATGGGTATTCTATGGCTACACCTTC
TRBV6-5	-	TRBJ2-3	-	CASSYSLASTDTQYF	TGTGCCAGCAGTTACTCGCTGGCAAGCACAGATACGCAGTATTTT
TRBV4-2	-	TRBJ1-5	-	CASSQDHVDVRSNQPQHF	TGTGCCAGCAGCCAAGATCATGTGGATGTCCGTAGCAATCAGCCCCAGCATTTT
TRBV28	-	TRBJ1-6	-	CAGRRGFGGDSPLHF	TGTGCCGGCCGTAGGGGTTTTGGCGGCGATTCACCCCTCCACTTT
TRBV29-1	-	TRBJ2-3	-	CSVVVDTQYF	TGCAGCGTAGTTGTTGATACGCAGTATTTT
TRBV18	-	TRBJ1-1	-	CASSPPQGGNTEAFF	TGTGCCAGCTCACCGCCCCAGGGCGGGAACACTGAAGCTTTCTTT
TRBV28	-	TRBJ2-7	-	CASSLSAEQYF	TGTGCCAGCAGTTTGTCAGCTGAGCAGTACTTC